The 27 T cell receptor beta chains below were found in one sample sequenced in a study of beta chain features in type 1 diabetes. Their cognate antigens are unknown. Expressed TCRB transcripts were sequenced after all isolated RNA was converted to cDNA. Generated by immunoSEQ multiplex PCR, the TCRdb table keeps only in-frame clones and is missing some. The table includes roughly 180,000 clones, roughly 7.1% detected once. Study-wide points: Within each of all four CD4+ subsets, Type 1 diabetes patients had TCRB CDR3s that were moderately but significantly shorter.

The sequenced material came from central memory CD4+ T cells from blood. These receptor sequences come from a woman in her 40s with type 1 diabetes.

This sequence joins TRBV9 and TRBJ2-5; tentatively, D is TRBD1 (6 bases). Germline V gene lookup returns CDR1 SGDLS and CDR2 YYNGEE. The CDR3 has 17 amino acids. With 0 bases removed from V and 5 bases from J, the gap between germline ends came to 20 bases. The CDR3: CASSVVGGFGVGETQYF. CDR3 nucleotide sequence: TGTGCCAGCAGCGTAGTAGGGGGATTCGGCGTTGGGGAGACCCAGTACTTC.

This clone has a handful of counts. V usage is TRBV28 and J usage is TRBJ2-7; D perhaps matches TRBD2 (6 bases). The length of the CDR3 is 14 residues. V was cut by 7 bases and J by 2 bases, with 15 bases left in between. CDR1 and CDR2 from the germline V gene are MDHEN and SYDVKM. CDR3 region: CASTQGSGTYEQYF. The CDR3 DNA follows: TGTGCCAGCACCCAGGGTAGCGGAACCTACGAGCAGTACTTC.

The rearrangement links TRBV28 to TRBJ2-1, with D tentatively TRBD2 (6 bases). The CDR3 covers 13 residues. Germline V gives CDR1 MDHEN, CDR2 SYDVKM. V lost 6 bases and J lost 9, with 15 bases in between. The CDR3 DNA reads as TGTGCCAGCAGCCCCACTAGCAGTGGTGAGCAGTTCTTC. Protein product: CASSPTSSGEQFF.

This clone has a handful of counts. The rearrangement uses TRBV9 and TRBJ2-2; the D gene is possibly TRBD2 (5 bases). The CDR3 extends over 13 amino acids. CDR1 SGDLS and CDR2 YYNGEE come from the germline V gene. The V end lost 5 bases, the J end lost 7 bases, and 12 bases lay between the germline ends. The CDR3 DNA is TGTGCCAGCAGGCCCGCGGAGGTCGGGGAGCTGTTTTTT. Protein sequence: CASRPAEVGELFF.

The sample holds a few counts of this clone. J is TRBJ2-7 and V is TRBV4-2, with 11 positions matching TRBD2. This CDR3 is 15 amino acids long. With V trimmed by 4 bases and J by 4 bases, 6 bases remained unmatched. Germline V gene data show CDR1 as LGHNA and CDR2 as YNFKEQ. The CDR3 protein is CASSRELAGVYEQYF. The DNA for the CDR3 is TGTGCCAGCAGCCGAGAACTAGCGGGAGTGTACGAGCAGTACTTC.

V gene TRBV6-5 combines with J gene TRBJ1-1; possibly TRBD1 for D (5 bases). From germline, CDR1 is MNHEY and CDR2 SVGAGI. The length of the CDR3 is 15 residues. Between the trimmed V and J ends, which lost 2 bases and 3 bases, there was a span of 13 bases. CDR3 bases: TGTGCCAGCAGTTACGGTATCGGGGGGGACACTGAAGCTTTCTTT. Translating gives CASSYGIGGDTEAFF.

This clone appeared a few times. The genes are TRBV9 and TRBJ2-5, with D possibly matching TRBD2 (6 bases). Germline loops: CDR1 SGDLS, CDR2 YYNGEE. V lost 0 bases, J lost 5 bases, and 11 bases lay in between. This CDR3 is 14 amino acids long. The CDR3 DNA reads TGTGCCAGCAGCGTAGGTGGGGGGTTGGAGACCCAGTACTTC. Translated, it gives CASSVGGGLETQYF.

The CDR3 here is CASSERVAGDTGELFF. DNA for the CDR3: TGTGCCAGCAGTGAACGTGTGGCAGGGGATACCGGGGAGCTGTTTTTT. The V call is TRBV2, the J call TRBJ2-2; possible D gene TRBD1, 6 bases. The V end lost 2 bases, the J end lost 5 bases, and 15 bases lay between the germline ends. CDR1 and CDR2 from the germline V gene are SNHLY and FYNNEI. The CDR3 is 16 amino acids. The full variable domain, in which reference TRBV2 and TRBJ2-2 provide the parts outside the CDR3, is EPEVTQTPSHQVTQMGQEVILRCVPISNHLYFYWYRQILGQKVEFLVSFYNNEISEKSEIFDDQFSVERPDGSNFTLKIRSTKLEDSAMYFCASSERVAGDTGELFFGEGSRLTVL.

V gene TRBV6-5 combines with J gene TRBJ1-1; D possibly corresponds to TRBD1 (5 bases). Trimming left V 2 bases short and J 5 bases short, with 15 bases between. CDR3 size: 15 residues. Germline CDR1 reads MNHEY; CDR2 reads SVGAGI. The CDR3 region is CASSYIDSLRTEAFF. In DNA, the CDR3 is TGTGCCAGCAGTTACATCGACAGCCTGAGGACTGAAGCTTTCTTT.

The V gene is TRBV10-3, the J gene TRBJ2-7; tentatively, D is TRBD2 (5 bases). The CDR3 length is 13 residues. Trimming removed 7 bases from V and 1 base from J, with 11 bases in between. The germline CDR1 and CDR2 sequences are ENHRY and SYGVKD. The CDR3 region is CAITEGRSYEQYF. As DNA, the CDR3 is TGTGCCATCACCGAGGGAAGGTCCTACGAGCAGTACTTC.

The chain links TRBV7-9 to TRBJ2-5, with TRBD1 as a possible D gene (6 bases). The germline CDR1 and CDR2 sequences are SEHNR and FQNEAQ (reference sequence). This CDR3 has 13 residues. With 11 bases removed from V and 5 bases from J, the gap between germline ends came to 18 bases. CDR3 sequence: CAGGQNSVETQYF. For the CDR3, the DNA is TGTGCCGGAGGACAGAATAGCGTCGAGACCCAGTACTTC.

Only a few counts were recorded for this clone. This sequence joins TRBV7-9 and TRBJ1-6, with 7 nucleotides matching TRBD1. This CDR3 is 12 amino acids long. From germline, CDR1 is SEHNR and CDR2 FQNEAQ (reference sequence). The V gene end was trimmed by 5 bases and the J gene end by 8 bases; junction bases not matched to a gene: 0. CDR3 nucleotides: TGTGCCAGCAGCCAGGGGGATTCACCCCTCCACTTT. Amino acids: CASSQGDSPLHF.

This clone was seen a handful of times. CDR3 sequence reads: CASSKRLAGTDTQYF. The CDR3 DNA follows: TGTGCCAGCAGCAAAAGACTAGCGGGCACAGATACGCAGTATTTT. The V call is TRBV7-2, the J call TRBJ2-3; 9 bases fit TRBD2. The germline V gene has CDR1 SGHTA and CDR2 FQGNSA. V gave up 5 bases and J gave up 1 base; unmatched junction bases: 4. The CDR3 runs to 15 residues.

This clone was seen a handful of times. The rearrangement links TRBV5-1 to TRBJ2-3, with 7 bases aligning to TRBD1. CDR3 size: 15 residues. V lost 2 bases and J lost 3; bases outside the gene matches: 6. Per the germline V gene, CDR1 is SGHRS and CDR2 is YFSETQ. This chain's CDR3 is CASSFQGEWTDTQYF. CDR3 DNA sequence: TGCGCCAGCAGCTTCCAGGGGGAGTGGACAGATACGCAGTATTTT.

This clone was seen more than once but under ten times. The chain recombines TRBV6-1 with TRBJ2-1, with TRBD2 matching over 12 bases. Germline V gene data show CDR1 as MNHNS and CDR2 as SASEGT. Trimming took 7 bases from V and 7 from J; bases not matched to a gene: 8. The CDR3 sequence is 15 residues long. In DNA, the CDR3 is TGTGCCAGCAAAGCAGGACTAGCGGGAAGGAATGAGCAGTTCTTC. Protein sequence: CASKAGLAGRNEQFF.

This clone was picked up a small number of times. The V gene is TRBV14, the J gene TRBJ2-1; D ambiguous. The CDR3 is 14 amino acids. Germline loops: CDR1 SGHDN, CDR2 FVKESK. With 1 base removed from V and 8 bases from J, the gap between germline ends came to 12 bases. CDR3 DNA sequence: TGTGCCAGCAGCCAAGCCGGAGTCGTGTATGAGCAGTTCTTC. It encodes CASSQAGVVYEQFF.

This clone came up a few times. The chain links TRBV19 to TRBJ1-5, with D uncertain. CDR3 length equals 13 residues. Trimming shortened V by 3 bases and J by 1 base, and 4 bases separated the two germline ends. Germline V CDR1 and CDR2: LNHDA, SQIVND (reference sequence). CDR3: CASSIQSNQPQHF. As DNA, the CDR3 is TGTGCCAGTAGTATCCAAAGCAATCAGCCCCAGCATTTT.

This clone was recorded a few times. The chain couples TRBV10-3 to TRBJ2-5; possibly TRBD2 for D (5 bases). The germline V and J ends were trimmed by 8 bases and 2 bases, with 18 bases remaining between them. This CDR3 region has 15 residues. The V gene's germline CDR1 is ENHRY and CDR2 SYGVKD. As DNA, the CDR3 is TGTGCCATCTCCCTCCGGGCCCCGGGACAAGAGACCCAGTACTTC. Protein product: CAISLRAPGQETQYF.

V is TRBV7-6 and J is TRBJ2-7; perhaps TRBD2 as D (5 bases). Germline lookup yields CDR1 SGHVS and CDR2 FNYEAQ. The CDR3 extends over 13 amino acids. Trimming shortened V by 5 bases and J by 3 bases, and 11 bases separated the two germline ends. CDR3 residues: CASSVPGVYEQYF. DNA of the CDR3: TGTGCCAGCAGCGTACCCGGGGTCTACGAGCAGTACTTC.

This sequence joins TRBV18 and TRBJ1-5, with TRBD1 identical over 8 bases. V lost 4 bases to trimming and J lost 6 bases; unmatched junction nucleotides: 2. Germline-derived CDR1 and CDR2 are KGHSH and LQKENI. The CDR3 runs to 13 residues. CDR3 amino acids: CASSLDRGQPQHF. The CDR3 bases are TGTGCCAGCTCACTTGACAGGGGTCAGCCCCAGCATTTT.

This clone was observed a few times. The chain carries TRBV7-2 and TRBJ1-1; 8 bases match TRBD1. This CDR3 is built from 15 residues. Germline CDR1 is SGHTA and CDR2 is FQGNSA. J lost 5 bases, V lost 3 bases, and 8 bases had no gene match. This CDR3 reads CASSFTTGGGTEAFF. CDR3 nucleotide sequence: TGTGCCAGCAGCTTTACTACAGGGGGAGGGACTGAAGCTTTCTTT.

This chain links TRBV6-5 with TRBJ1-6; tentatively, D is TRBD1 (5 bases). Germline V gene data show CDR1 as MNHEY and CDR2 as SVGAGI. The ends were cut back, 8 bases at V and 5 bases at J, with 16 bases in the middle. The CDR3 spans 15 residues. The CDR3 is CASGAEPGDNSPLHF. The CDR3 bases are TGTGCCAGCGGGGCCGAGCCGGGCGATAATTCACCCCTCCACTTT.

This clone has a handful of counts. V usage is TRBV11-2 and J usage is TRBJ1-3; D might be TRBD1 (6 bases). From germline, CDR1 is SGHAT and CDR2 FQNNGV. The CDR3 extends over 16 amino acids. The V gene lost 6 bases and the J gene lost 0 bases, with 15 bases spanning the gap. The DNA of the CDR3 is TGTGCCAGCAGACGAATTACAGGGCGCTCTGGAAACACCATATATTTT. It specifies CASRRITGRSGNTIYF.

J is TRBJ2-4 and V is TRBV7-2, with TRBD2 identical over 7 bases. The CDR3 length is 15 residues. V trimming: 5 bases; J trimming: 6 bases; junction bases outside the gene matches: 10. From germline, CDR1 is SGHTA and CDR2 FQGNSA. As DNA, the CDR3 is TGTGCCAGCAGCCGCTACGGAGGGGAGGGAAACATTCAGTACTTC. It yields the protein CASSRYGGEGNIQYF. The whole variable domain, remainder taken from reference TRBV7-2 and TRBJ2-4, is GAGVSQSPSNKVTEKGKDVELRCDPISGHTALYWYRQSLGQGLEFLIYFQGNSAPDKSGLPSDRFSAERTGGSVSTLTIQRTQQEDSAVYLCASSRYGGEGNIQYFGAGTRLSVL.

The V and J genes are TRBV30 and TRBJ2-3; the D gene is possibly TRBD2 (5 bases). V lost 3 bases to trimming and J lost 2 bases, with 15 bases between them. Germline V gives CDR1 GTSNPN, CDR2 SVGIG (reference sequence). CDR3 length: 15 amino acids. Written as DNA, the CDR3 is TGTGCCTGGAGAGAGTCGGGGTACCCCACAGATACGCAGTATTTT. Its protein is CAWRESGYPTDTQYF.

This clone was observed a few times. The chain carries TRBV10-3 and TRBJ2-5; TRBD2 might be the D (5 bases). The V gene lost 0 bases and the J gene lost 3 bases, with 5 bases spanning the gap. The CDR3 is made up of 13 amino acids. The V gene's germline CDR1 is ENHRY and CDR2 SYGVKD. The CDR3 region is CAISESREETQYF. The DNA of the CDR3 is TGTGCCATCAGTGAGTCGAGGGAAGAGACCCAGTACTTC.

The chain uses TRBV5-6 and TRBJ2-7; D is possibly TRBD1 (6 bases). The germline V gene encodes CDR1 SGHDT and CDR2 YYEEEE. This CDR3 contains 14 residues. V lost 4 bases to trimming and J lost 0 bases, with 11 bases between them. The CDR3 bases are TGTGCCAGCAGCCTGGACAGCAGCTCCTACGAGCAGTACTTC. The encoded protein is CASSLDSSSYEQYF.